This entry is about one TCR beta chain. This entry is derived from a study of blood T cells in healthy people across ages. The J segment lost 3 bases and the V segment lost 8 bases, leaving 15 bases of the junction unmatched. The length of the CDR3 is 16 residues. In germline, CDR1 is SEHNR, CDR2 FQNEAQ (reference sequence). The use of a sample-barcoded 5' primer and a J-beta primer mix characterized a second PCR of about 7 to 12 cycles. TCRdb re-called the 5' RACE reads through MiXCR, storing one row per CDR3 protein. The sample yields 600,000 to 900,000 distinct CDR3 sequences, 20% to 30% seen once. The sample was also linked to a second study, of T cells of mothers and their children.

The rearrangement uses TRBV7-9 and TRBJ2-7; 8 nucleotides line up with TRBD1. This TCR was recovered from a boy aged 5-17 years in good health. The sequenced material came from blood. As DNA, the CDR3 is TGTGCCAGCTGCAACCTGACAGGGGTAGCTTACTACGAGCAGTACTTC. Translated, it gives CASCNLTGVAYYEQYF.